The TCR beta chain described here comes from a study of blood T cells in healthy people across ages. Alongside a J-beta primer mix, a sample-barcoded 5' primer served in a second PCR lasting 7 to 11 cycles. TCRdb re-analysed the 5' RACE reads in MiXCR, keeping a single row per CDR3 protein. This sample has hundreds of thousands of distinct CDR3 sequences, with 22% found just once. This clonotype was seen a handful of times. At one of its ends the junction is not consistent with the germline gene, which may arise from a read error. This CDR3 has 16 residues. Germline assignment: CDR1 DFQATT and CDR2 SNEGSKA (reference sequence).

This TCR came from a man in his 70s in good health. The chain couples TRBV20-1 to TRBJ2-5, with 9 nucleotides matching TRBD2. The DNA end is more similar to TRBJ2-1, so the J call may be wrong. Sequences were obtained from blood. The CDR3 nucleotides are TGCAGCGCTAGAGCCCCGCTAGCGGGGCGATACAATGAGCAGTTCTTC. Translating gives CSARAPLAGRYNEQFF.